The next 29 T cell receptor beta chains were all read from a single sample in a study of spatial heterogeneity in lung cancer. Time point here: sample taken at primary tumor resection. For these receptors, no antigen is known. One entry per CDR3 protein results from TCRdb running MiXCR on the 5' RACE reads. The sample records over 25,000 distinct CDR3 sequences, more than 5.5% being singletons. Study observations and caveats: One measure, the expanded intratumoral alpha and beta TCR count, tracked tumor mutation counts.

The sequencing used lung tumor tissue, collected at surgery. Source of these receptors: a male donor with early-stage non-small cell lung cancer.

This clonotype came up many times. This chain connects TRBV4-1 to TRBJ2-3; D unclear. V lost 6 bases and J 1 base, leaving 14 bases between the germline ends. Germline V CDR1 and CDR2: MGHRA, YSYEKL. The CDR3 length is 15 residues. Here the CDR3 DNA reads TGCGCCAGCAGTCGTTCGGGCGCAGGCACAGATACGCAGTATTTT. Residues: CASSRSGAGTDTQYF.

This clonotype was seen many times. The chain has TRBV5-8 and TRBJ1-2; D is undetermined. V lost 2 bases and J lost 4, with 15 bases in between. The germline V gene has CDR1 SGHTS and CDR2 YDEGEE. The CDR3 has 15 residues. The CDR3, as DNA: TGTGCCAGCAGCTTTCAAGGGAAGGCGGTCTATGGCTACACCTTC. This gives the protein CASSFQGKAVYGYTF.

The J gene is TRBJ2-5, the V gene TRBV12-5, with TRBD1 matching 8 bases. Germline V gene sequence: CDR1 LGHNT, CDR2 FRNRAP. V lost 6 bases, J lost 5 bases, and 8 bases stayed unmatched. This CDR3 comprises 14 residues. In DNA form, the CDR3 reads TGTGCTAGTGGGACAGGGGAGGTAGGCGAGACCCAGTACTTC. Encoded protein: CASGTGEVGETQYF.

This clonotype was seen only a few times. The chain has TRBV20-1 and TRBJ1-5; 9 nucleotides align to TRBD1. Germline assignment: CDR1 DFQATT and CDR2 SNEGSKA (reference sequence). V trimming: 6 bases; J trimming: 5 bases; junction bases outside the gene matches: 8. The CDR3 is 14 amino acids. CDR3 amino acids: CSALYTGGDQPQHF. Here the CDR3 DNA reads TGCAGTGCCCTATACACAGGGGGCGATCAGCCCCAGCATTTT.

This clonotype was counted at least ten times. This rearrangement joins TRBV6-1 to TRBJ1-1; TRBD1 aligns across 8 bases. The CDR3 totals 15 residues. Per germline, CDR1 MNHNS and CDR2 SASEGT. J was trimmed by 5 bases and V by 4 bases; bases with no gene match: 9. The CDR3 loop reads CASSALTGAGTEAFF. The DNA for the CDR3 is TGTGCCAGCAGTGCCTTGACAGGGGCAGGGACTGAAGCTTTCTTT.

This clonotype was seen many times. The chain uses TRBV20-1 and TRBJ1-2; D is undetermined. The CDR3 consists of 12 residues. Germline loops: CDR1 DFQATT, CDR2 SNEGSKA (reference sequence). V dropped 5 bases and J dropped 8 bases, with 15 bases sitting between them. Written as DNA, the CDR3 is TGCAGTGCTCACCGGGCCTCCCAAGGCTACACCTTC. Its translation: CSAHRASQGYTF.

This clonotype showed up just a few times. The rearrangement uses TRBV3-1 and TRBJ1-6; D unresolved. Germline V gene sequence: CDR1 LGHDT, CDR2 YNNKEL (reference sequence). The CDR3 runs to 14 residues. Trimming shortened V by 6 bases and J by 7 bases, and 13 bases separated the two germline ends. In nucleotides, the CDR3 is TGTGCCAGCAGGGATAACACCATAAATTCACCCCTCCACTTT. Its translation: CASRDNTINSPLHF.

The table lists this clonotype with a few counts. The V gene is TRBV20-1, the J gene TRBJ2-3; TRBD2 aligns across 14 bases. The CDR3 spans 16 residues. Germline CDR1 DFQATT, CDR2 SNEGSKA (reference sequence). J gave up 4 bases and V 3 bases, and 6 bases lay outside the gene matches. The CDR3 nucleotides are TGCAGTGCTAGCCCGACTAGCGGGGGGGCCCCAGATACGCAGTATTTT. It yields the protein CSASPTSGGAPDTQYF.

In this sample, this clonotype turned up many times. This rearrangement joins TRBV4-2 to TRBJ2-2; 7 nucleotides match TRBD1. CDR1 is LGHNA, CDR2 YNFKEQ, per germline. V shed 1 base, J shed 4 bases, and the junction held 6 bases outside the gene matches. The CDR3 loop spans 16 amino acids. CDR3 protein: CASSQGTGIGTGELFF. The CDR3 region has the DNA TGTGCCAGCAGCCAAGGGACAGGAATCGGCACCGGGGAGCTGTTTTTT.

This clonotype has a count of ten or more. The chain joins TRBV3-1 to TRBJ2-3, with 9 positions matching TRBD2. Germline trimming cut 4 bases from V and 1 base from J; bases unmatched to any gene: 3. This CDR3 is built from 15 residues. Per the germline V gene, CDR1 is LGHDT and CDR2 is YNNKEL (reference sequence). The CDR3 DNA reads TGTGCCAGCAGCCCGACTAGCGGTGGCACAGATACGCAGTATTTT. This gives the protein CASSPTSGGTDTQYF.

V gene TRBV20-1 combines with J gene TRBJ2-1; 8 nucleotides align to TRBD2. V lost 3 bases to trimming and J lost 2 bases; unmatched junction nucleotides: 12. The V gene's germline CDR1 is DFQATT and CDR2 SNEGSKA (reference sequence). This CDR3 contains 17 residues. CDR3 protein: CSASVLRQRGPYNEQFF. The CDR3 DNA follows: TGCAGTGCTAGTGTCCTTCGCCAGCGGGGGCCCTACAATGAGCAGTTCTTC.

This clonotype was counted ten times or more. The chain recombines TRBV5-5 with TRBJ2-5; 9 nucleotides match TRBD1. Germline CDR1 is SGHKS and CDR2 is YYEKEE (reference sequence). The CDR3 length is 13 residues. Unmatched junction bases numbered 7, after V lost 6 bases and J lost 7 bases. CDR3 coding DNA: TGTGCCAGCAAGGGACAGGGTTCGGGGACCCAGTACTTC. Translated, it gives CASKGQGSGTQYF.

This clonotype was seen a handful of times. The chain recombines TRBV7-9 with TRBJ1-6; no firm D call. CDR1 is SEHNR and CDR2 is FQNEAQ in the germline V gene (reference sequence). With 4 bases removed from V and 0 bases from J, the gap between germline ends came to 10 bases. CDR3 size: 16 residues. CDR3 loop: CASSSREDSYNSPLHF. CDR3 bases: TGTGCCAGCAGCTCCCGGGAGGACTCCTATAATTCACCCCTCCACTTT.

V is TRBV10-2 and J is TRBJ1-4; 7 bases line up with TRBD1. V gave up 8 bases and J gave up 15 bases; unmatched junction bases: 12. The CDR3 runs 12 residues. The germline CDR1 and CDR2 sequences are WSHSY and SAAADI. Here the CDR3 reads CASLGDSLRVFF. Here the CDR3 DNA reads TGCGCCAGCCTGGGGGACAGCCTAAGGGTGTTTTTT.

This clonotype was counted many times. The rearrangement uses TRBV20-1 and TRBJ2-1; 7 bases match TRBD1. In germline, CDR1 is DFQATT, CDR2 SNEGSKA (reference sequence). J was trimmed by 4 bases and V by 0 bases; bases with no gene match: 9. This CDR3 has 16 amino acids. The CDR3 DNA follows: TGCAGTGCTAGAGACCCCGGACAGGTGGGATACAATGAGCAGTTCTTC. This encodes CSARDPGQVGYNEQFF.

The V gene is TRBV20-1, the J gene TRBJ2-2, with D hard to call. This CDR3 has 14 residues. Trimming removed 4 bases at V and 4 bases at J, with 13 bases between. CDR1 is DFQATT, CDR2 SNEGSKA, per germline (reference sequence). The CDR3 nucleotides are TGCAGTGCTATCCGTCCCTCGGGCACCGGGGAGCTGTTTTTT. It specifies CSAIRPSGTGELFF.

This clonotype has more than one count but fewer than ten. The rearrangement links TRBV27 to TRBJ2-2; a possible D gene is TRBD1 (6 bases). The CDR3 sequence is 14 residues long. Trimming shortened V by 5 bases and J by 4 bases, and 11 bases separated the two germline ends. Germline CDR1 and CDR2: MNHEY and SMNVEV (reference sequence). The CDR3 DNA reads TGTGCCAGCAGTCTTCAGGGGACCACCGGGGAGCTGTTTTTT. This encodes CASSLQGTTGELFF.

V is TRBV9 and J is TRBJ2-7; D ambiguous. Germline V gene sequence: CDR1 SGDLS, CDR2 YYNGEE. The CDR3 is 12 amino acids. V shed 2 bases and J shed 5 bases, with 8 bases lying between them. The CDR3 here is CASSVPKDEQYF. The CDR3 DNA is TGTGCCAGCAGCGTCCCGAAGGACGAGCAGTACTTC.

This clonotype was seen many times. The CDR3 spells CASSRDNDGVETQYF. In nucleotides, the CDR3 is TGCGCCAGCAGCCGGGACAACGATGGGGTGGAGACCCAGTACTTC. V is TRBV4-3 and J is TRBJ2-5; D possibly corresponds to TRBD1 (6 bases). The length of the CDR3 is 15 residues. Per the germline V gene, CDR1 is LGHNA and CDR2 is YSLEER. The ends were cut back, 4 bases at V and 5 bases at J, with 17 bases in the middle.

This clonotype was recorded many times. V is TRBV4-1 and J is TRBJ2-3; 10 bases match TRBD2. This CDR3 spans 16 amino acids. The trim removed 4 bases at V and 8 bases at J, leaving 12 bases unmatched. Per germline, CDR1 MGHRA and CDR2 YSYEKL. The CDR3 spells CASSLGRSGGAGTQYF. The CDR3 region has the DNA TGCGCCAGCAGCCTTGGACGGAGCGGGGGGGCGGGTACGCAGTATTTT.

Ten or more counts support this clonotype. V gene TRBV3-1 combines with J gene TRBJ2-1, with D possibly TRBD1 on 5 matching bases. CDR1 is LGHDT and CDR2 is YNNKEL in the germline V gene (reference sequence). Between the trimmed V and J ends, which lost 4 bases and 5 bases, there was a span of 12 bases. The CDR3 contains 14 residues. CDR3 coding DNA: TGTGCCAGCAGCCCAGGGCGAGCGCACAATGAGCAGTTCTTC. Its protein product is CASSPGRAHNEQFF.

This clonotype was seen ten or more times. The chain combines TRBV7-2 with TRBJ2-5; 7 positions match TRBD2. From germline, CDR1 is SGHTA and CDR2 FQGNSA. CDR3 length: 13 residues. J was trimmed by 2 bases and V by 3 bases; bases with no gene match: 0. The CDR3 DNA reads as TGTGCCAGCAGCTTTAGCGGGCAAGAGACCCAGTACTTC. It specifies CASSFSGQETQYF. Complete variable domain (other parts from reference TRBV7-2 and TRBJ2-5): GAGVSQSPSNKVTEKGKDVELRCDPISGHTALYWYRQSLGQGLEFLIYFQGNSAPDKSGLPSDRFSAERTGGSVSTLTIQRTQQEDSAVYLCASSFSGQETQYFGPGTRLLVL.

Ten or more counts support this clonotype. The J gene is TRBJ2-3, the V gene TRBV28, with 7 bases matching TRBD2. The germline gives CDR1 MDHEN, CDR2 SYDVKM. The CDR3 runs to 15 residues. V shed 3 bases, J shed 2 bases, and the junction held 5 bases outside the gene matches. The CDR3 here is CASSLPSGLTDTQYF. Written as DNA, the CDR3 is TGTGCCAGCAGTTTGCCTAGCGGACTCACAGATACGCAGTATTTT.

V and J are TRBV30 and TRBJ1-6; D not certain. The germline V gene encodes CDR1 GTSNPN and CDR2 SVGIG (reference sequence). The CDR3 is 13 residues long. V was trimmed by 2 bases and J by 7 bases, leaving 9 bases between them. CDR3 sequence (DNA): TGTGCCTGGAGTTCATCGTGGAATTCACCCCTCCACTTT. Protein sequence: CAWSSSWNSPLHF.

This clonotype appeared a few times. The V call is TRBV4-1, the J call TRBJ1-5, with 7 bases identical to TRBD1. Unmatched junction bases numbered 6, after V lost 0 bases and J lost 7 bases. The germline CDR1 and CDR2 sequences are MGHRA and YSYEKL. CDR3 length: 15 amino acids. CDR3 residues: CASSQDSTGRQPQHF. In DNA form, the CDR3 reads TGCGCCAGCAGCCAAGATTCGACAGGGCGGCAGCCCCAGCATTTT.

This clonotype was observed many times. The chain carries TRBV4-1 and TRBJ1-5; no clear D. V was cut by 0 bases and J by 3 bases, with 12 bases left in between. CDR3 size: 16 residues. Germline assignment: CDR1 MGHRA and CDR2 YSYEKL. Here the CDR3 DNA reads TGCGCCAGCAGCCAAGAAACGGCTGGATACAATCAGCCCCAGCATTTT. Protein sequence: CASSQETAGYNQPQHF.

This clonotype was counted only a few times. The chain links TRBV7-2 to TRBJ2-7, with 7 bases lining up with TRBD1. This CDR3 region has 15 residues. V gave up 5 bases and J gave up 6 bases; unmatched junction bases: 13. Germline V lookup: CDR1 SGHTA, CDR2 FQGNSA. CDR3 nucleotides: TGTGCCAGCAGCAAACTTCTGACAGGGTCCGGCGAGCAGTACTTC. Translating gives CASSKLLTGSGEQYF.

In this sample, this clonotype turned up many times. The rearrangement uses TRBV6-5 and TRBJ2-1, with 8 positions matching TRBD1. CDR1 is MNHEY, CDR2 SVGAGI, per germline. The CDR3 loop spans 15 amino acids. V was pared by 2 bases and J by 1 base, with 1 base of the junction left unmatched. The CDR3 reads CASSYGQGSYNEQFF. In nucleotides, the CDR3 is TGTGCCAGCAGTTACGGACAGGGATCCTACAATGAGCAGTTCTTC.

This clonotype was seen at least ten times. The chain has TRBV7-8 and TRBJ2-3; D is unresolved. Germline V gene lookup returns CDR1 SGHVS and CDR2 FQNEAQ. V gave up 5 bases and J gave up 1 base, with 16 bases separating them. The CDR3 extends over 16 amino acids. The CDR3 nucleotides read TGTGCCAGCAGCCCCAAGAGGAGTCAGGGCACAGATACGCAGTATTTT. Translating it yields CASSPKRSQGTDTQYF.